The entry below describes one TCR beta chain. The data originate from a study of shared clonotypes between healthy human individuals. Splitting of each subset's genomic DNA was done evenly across several immunoSEQ plates. Profiled with immunoSEQ multiplex PCR; TCRdb holds only in-frame clones, not every one. Here the sample spans under 1 million clones, 92% being singletons. V was clipped by 1 base and J by 8 bases, with 15 bases between them. Germline loops: CDR1 SEHNR, CDR2 FQNEAQ (reference sequence). CDR3 length: 15 residues. CD8 cells regarded as naive lacked CD45RO, were positively chosen for CCR7, and omitted terminally differentiated effector memory CD45RA+ cells.

Sequenced: naive CD8+ T cells sorted from blood. V and J are TRBV7-9 and TRBJ2-1, with D possibly called TRBD1 or TRBD2 (6 bases each). The clonotype was recovered from a man aged 25-45 years in good health. The CDR3 DNA is TGTGCCAGCAGCTTAGTCGGTTCCGGGGGCCATGAGCAGTTCTTC. It is translated as CASSLVGSGGHEQFF.